The rows below give T cell receptor beta chains drawn from one sample of a study of blood T cell repertoires in COVID-19. The assay was immunoSEQ multiplex PCR, and TCRdb's table has in-frame clones only and misses some. The sample includes roughly 170,000 clones, around 74% of them seen just once. Sequences were obtained from peripheral blood. The receptor set was obtained from a woman of 80 years or more with acute or convalescent COVID-19. CDR3s include the opening cysteine and the closing phenylalanine or tryptophan. Fields, in order: V gene, J gene, CDR3 length, clone size, D gene, CDR3 protein, CDR3 DNA. D genes are given only for firm matches. The size entry is marked missing in some rows and otherwise reads once, few, many or a size class.

TRBV6-1	TRBJ1-6	16	many	TRBD1	CASSEIGTGGNSPLHF	TGTGCCAGCAGTGAAATAGGGACAGGGGGAAATTCACCCCTCCACTTT
TRBV4-1	TRBJ1-6	15	NA	NA	CASSSENSYNSPLHF	TGCGCCAGCAGCTCAGAAAACTCCTATAATTCACCCCTCCACTTT
TRBV4-1	TRBJ1-5	15	NA	TRBD1	CASSHAGTVNQPQHF	TGTGCCAGCAGCCATGCCGGGACAGTCAATCAGCCCCAGCATTTT
TRBV5-6	TRBJ2-3	15	NA	TRBD2	CASNSIAGVGDTQYF	TGTGCCAGCAACTCAATAGCGGGAGTAGGAGATACGCAGTATTTT
TRBV28	TRBJ2-2	16	NA	TRBD2	CASSWEGSGGTGELFF	TGTGCCAGCAGTTGGGAGGGGTCCGGTGGGACCGGGGAGCTGTTTTTT
TRBV24-1	TRBJ2-1	16	NA	TRBD2	CATSDSTSGPYNEQFF	TGTGCCACCAGTGATTCGACTAGCGGGCCCTACAATGAGCAGTTCTTC
TRBV7-9	TRBJ1-1	17	NA	TRBD1	CAGRASNLQGNGAEAFF	TGTGCCGGGCGAGCTTCGAATTTACAGGGGAATGGCGCTGAAGCTTTCTTT
TRBV11-3	TRBJ2-1	19	NA	TRBD1	CASSSGQGTGLSSYNEQFF	TGTGCCAGCAGCTCCGGACAGGGCACTGGGCTAAGCTCCTACAATGAGCAGTTCTTC
TRBV5-1	TRBJ1-1	15	NA	TRBD1	CASRFRQGANTEAFF	TGCGCCAGCAGATTCAGACAGGGCGCGAACACTGAAGCTTTCTTT
TRBV3-1/TRBV3-2	TRBJ1-2	14	NA	NA	CASSHLSRDNGYTF	TGTGCCAGCAGCCACCTAAGTCGGGATAATGGCTACACCTTC
TRBV7-9	TRBJ1-1	13	few	NA	CASSPQENTEAFF	TGTGCCAGCAGCCCCCAGGAAAACACTGAAGCTTTCTTT
TRBV9	TRBJ2-5	15	NA	TRBD2	CASSVTVAGGETQYF	TGTGCCAGCAGCGTTACTGTAGCGGGAGGTGAGACCCAGTACTTC
TRBV2	TRBJ2-3	16	NA	TRBD1	CASSPTGTGAGDTQYF	TGTGCCAGCAGTCCCACTGGTACAGGGGCAGGAGATACGCAGTATTTT
TRBV4-2	TRBJ2-7	15	NA	TRBD2	CASSQRLAGRYEQYF	TGTGCCAGCAGCCAGCGACTAGCGGGAAGGTACGAGCAGTACTTC
TRBV18	TRBJ2-7	14	few	TRBD1	CASSPRTGQYEQYF	TGTGCCAGCTCACCACGGACAGGGCAGTACGAGCAGTACTTC
TRBV6-6	TRBJ1-3	14	NA	NA	CASSYTREGNTIYF	TGTGCCAGCAGTTACACAAGGGAGGGAAACACCATATATTTT
TRBV5-5	TRBJ2-7	17	NA	TRBD1	CASSLGPGTGGEYEQYF	TGTGCCAGCAGCTTAGGCCCCGGGACAGGGGGCGAGTACGAGCAGTACTTC
TRBV3-1/TRBV3-2	TRBJ2-1	15	once	TRBD2	CASSQGAGGPNEQFF	TGTGCCAGCAGCCAAGGGGCGGGAGGGCCCAATGAGCAGTTCTTC
TRBV28	TRBJ2-4	15	NA	NA	CASSSSGLAKNIQYF	TGTGCCAGCAGTTCCTCGGGACTAGCCAAAAACATTCAGTACTTC
TRBV3-1/TRBV3-2	TRBJ1-6	15	few	NA	CASSQVGGGDSPLHF	TGTGCCAGCAGCCAAGTCGGCGGAGGAGATTCACCCCTCCACTTT
TRBV2	TRBJ2-7	12	NA	NA	CASTDRFQEQYF	TGTGCCAGCACAGACAGATTCCAGGAGCAGTACTTC
TRBV10-1	TRBJ2-2	16	few	NA	CASSTGGGKGPGELFF	TGCGCCAGCAGCACCGGCGGGGGCAAGGGCCCCGGGGAGCTGTTTTTT
TRBV28	TRBJ1-5	16	NA	TRBD1	CASSLAGTGGNQPQHF	TGTGCCAGCAGTTTAGCCGGGACAGGTGGCAATCAGCCCCAGCATTTT
TRBV6-5	TRBJ1-5	13	NA	TRBD1	CASSRGQAQPQHF	TGTGCCAGCAGTCGCGGACAGGCTCAGCCCCAGCATTTT
TRBV6-5	TRBJ1-2	16	NA	TRBD1	CASSYRAYTGGNGYTF	TGTGCCAGCAGTTACCGGGCCTACACAGGGGGAAATGGCTACACCTTC
TRBV7-9	TRBJ1-4	14	NA	TRBD1	CASSSTGESEKLFF	TGTGCCAGCAGCTCGACAGGGGAGAGTGAAAAACTGTTTTTT
TRBV27	TRBJ2-2	16	NA	TRBD2	CASSHTSGRGTGELFF	TGTGCCAGCAGTCACACTAGCGGGAGAGGCACCGGGGAGCTGTTTTTT
TRBV4-1	TRBJ2-7	15	few	NA	CASSQAVYVVYEQYF	TGCGCCAGCAGCCAAGCGGTATACGTGGTATACGAGCAGTACTTC
TRBV2	TRBJ1-1	14	NA	NA	CASGGGAMNTEAFF	TGTGCCAGCGGGGGAGGGGCCATGAACACTGAAGCTTTCTTT
TRBV7-2	TRBJ2-7	15	NA	TRBD2	CASSLWAGVSYEQYF	TGTGCCAGCAGCTTATGGGCGGGGGTCTCCTACGAGCAGTACTTC
TRBV28	TRBJ1-6	13	NA	NA	CASSLTTTRTLHF	TGTGCCAGCAGTTTGACGACGACGAGGACCCTCCACTTT
TRBV6-6	TRBJ2-7	13	NA	NA	CASAGGGHYEQYF	TGTGCCAGCGCCGGCGGCGGTCACTACGAGCAGTACTTC
TRBV28	TRBJ1-6	13	NA	NA	CASNRVKGSPLHF	TGTGCCAGCAACAGGGTAAAGGGTTCACCCCTCCACTTT
TRBV6-2/TRBV6-3	TRBJ2-1	16	NA	NA	CASSYTAVSSYNEQFF	TGTGCCAGCAGCTATACAGCGGTTAGCTCCTACAATGAGCAGTTCTTC
TRBV7-3	TRBJ2-2	14	once	NA	CASSLTPDTGELFF	TGTGCCAGCAGCTTAACCCCGGACACCGGGGAGCTGTTTTTT
TRBV27	TRBJ2-1	15	few	TRBD2	CASSLTSGDYNEQFF	TGTGCCAGCAGTTTAACTAGCGGAGATTACAATGAGCAGTTCTTC
TRBV30	TRBJ2-7	13	NA	TRBD2	CAWSGSGGYEQYF	TGTGCCTGGAGTGGTAGCGGGGGGTACGAGCAGTACTTC
TRBV6-5	TRBJ2-1	13	NA	NA	CASSYDSDNEQFF	TGTGCCAGCAGTTACGACTCCGACAATGAGCAGTTCTTC
TRBV7-8	TRBJ2-7	16	NA	TRBD2	CASSYRTSGGRGEQYF	TGTGCCAGCAGCTACCGGACTAGCGGGGGTAGGGGCGAGCAGTACTTC
TRBV27	TRBJ2-1	15	once	TRBD1	CASSSTGGYYNEQFF	TGTGCCAGCAGTTCAACAGGGGGGTACTACAATGAGCAGTTCTTC
TRBV15	TRBJ1-3	15	once	NA	CATSRERGSGNTIYF	TGTGCCACCAGCAGAGAGCGCGGCTCTGGAAACACCATATATTTT
TRBV3-1/TRBV3-2	TRBJ1-1	15	NA	TRBD1	CASSQHPGGETEAFF	TGTGCCAGCAGCCAACACCCAGGGGGAGAGACTGAAGCTTTCTTT
TRBV28	TRBJ1-1	14	NA	NA	CASSQPITGSEAFF	TGTGCCAGCAGCCAACCCATCACAGGGTCTGAAGCTTTCTTT
TRBV7-9	TRBJ2-2	15	once	NA	CASILLDRTLGELFF	TGTGCCAGCATCCTCTTAGACAGGACTCTCGGGGAGCTGTTTTTT
TRBV5-1	TRBJ2-1	16	NA	NA	CASSLGVGSSYNEQFF	TGCGCCAGCAGCTTGGGTGTGGGGAGCTCCTACAATGAGCAGTTCTTC
TRBV19	TRBJ2-2	14	NA	NA	CASRIQGNTGELFF	TGTGCCAGTAGGATACAGGGGAACACCGGGGAGCTGTTTTTT
TRBV19	TRBJ1-4	15	few	TRBD1	CASSRDRVQNEKLFF	TGTGCCAGCAGCCGGGACAGGGTCCAGAATGAAAAACTGTTTTTT
TRBV7-2	TRBJ2-1	15	NA	TRBD2	CASSLSGSSYNEQFF	TGTGCCAGCAGCTTGAGCGGGAGCTCCTACAATGAGCAGTTCTTC